The rows below give T cell receptor beta chains drawn from one sample of a study of cytomegalovirus exposure and HLA in healthy donors. The table came from immunoSEQ multiplex PCR; TCRdb's copy has only in-frame clones and leaves some out. The sample has 100,000 to 150,000 clones, approximately 74% seen once. Specimen: PBMCs. These receptor sequences come from a male donor in good health and CMV-seronegative. CDR3s include the opening cysteine and the closing phenylalanine or tryptophan. The D gene is left open where the match is weak. The size entry is marked missing in some rows and otherwise reads once, few, many or a size class.

-	TRBD2	TRBV10-3	TRBJ2-7	CAISRLAGEDEQYF	TGTGCCATCAGTAGACTAGCGGGAGAGGACGAGCAGTACTTC
-	-	TRBV7-2	TRBJ2-3	CASSLSRGSTDTQYF	TGTGCCAGCAGCTTGAGTAGGGGTTCCACAGATACGCAGTATTTT
few	-	TRBV6-1	TRBJ2-2	CASSEAHRASGELFF	TGTGCCAGCAGTGAAGCCCACAGGGCGTCCGGGGAGCTGTTTTTT
-	-	TRBV21-1	TRBJ2-3	CASSKAGGPRYF	TGTGCCAGCAGCAAAGCTGGGGGCCCTAGGTATTTT
-	-	TRBV6-6	TRBJ2-7	CASSRTAGIYEQYF	TGTGCCAGCAGCCGGACGGCGGGGATCTACGAGCAGTACTTC
-	-	TRBV7-2	TRBJ2-3	CASSLTGSRDTQYF	TGTGCCAGCAGCTTAACGGGGTCGAGGGATACGCAGTATTTT
-	TRBD2	TRBV7-9	TRBJ2-4	CASSPGLAGLAKNIQYF	TGTGCCAGCAGTCCGGGACTAGCGGGACTAGCCAAAAACATTCAGTACTTC
-	TRBD2	TRBV6-6	TRBJ2-5	CASSYRASGEQETQYF	TGTGCCAGCAGTTATCGGGCTAGCGGGGAACAAGAGACCCAGTACTTC
-	-	TRBV13	TRBJ2-2	CASSSTGPENTGELFF	TGTGCCAGCAGCTCTACGGGTCCCGAGAACACCGGGGAGCTGTTTTTT
once	-	TRBV30	TRBJ2-2	CAWSGKGQGTGELFF	TGTGCCTGGAGTGGTAAAGGGCAGGGCACCGGGGAGCTGTTTTTT
few	TRBD1	TRBV27	TRBJ1-2	CASRPGQGAGYGYTF	TGTGCCAGCAGACCTGGACAGGGGGCCGGCTATGGCTACACCTTC
few	TRBD1	TRBV5-6	TRBJ2-2	CASSRGQVNTGELFF	TGTGCCAGCAGCCGCGGACAGGTGAACACCGGGGAGCTGTTTTTT
-	-	TRBV7-2	TRBJ1-2	CASSFYPPRGDGYTF	TGTGCCAGCAGCTTTTACCCCCCCAGGGGCGATGGCTACACCTTC
once	-	TRBV29-1	TRBJ2-7	CSVVNRGSSYEQYF	TGCAGCGTCGTAAACCGGGGGAGCTCCTACGAGCAGTACTTC
-	TRBD1	TRBV7-2	TRBJ2-7	CASSLVGQGAYEQYF	TGTGCCAGCAGCTTAGTAGGGCAGGGGGCGTACGAGCAGTACTTC
-	-	TRBV6-1	TRBJ1-2	CASGGSTVSYGYTF	TGTGCCAGCGGCGGATCGACAGTTTCCTATGGCTACACCTTC
-	-	TRBV7-8	TRBJ1-5	CASSPLVGNQPQHF	TGTGCCAGCAGCCCCCTTGTCGGCAATCAGCCCCAGCATTTT
once	-	TRBV4-3	TRBJ1-4	CASSQGLEPNEKLFF	TGCGCCAGCAGCCAAGGACTGGAACCTAATGAAAAACTGTTTTTT
-	-	TRBV5-4	TRBJ2-7	CASSLRATGPYEQYF	TGTGCCAGCAGCTTGAGGGCAACAGGCCCCTACGAGCAGTACTTC
-	TRBD2	TRBV7-9	TRBJ2-1	CASSLLETSGPGNEQFF	TGTGCCAGCAGCTTACTCGAGACTAGCGGCCCGGGCAATGAGCAGTTCTTC
-	TRBD1	TRBV19	TRBJ1-6	CASSIARTGSSYNSPLHF	TGTGCCAGTAGTATAGCGCGGACAGGGAGCTCCTATAATTCACCCCTCCACTTT
-	-	TRBV6-5	TRBJ1-5	CASSYGFPDQPQHF	TGTGCCAGCAGTTACGGCTTTCCAGATCAGCCCCAGCATTTT
-	-	TRBV5-5	TRBJ2-3	CASSLGVSGRDTQYF	TGTGCCAGCAGCCTCGGGGTGAGCGGGCGGGATACGCAGTATTTT
-	-	TRBV7-6	TRBJ2-3	CASSSRPGTDTQYF	TGTGCCAGCAGCTCCCGCCCGGGCACAGATACGCAGTATTTT
-	-	TRBV19	TRBJ1-5	CASSLPPFRGNQPQHF	TGTGCCAGTAGTCTCCCTCCGTTCAGGGGCAATCAGCCCCAGCATTTT
-	TRBD2	TRBV19	TRBJ2-5	CASRRGAGGQETQYF	TGTGCCAGTAGGCGAGGAGCGGGGGGGCAGGAGACCCAGTACTTC
-	-	TRBV27	TRBJ2-1	CASSLRTAVSYNEQFF	TGTGCCAGCAGTTTAAGGACAGCGGTCTCCTACAATGAGCAGTTCTTC
-	TRBD2	TRBV4-1	TRBJ2-4	CASSQDSSGTTQADQYF	TGCGCCAGCAGCCAAGATAGCAGCGGGACTACCCAAGCGGATCAGTACTTC
-	TRBD2	TRBV5-1	TRBJ2-2	CASSRGGTTGELFF	TGCGCCAGCAGCAGGGGAGGGACCACCGGGGAGCTGTTTTTT
-	-	TRBV7-9	TRBJ2-1	CASSFDNAYNEQFF	TGTGCCAGCAGCTTCGACAACGCCTACAATGAGCAGTTCTTC
few	-	TRBV9	TRBJ1-3	CASSAGHSKDTIYF	TGTGCCAGCAGCGCTGGACATTCCAAGGACACCATATATTTT
-	TRBD1	TRBV28	TRBJ1-2	CASSLGQSYGYTF	TGTGCCAGCAGTCTGGGACAGAGCTATGGCTACACCTTC
-	-	TRBV9	TRBJ1-1	CASSVAPGMANTEAFF	TGTGCCAGCAGCGTAGCGCCGGGAATGGCGAACACTGAAGCTTTCTTT
-	TRBD2	TRBV19	TRBJ2-1	CASKASGSYNEQFF	TGTGCCAGTAAGGCTAGCGGGTCCTACAATGAGCAGTTCTTC
few	TRBD2	TRBV9	TRBJ2-3	CASSVGLAGAGDTQYF	TGTGCCAGCAGCGTAGGGCTAGCGGGGGCGGGCGATACGCAGTATTTT
-	-	TRBV7-9	TRBJ2-1	CASSLMFGGGLEQFF	TGTGCCAGCAGCTTAATGTTCGGGGGAGGTCTGGAGCAGTTCTTC
once	-	TRBV4-2	TRBJ2-7	CASSLTGEPSVYF	TGTGCCAGCAGCCTCACGGGGGAACCATCGGTGTACTTC
-	TRBD1	TRBV19	TRBJ1-5	CASSWDRSSNQPQHF	TGTGCCAGTAGTTGGGACAGGTCCAGCAATCAGCCCCAGCATTTT
few	TRBD1	TRBV9	TRBJ2-3	CASSRTGATISTDTQYF	TGTGCCAGCAGCAGGACAGGGGCCACTATTAGCACAGATACGCAGTATTTT
-	-	TRBV9	TRBJ2-3	CASSVEAFRHTDTQYF	TGTGCCAGCAGCGTGGAGGCCTTCCGGCACACAGATACGCAGTATTTT
many	-	TRBV4-3	TRBJ1-1	CASSQIRDTEAFF	TGCGCCAGCAGCCAAATCCGGGACACTGAAGCTTTCTTT